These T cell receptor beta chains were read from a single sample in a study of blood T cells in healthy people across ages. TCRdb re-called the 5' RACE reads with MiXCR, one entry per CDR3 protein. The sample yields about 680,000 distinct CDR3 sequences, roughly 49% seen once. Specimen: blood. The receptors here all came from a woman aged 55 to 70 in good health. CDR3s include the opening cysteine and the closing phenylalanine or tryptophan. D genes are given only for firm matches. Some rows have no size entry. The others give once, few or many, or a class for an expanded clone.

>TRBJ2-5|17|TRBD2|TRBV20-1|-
CSANLRRLAGFRETQYF
TGCAGTGCCAATCTCCGCAGACTAGCGGGATTTCGGGAGACCCAGTACTTC
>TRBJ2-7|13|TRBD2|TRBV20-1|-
CSASSSLAGEQYF
TGCAGTGCTAGCTCTTCACTAGCGGGCGAGCAGTACTTC
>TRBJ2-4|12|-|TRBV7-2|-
CASSAEKNIQYF
TGTGCCAGCAGCGCGGAAAAAAACATTCAGTACTTC
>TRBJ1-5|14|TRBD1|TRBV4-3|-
CASSQGQNNQPQHF
TGCGCCAGCAGCCAGGGACAGAACAATCAGCCCCAGCATTTT
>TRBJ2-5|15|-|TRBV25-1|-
CASSESPGPQETQYF
TGTGCCAGCAGTGAATCTCCAGGACCGCAAGAGACCCAGTACTTC
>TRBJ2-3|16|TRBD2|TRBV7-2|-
CASSFFAGGRTDTQYF
TGTGCCAGCAGCTTCTTTGCGGGGGGACGAACAGATACGCAGTATTTT
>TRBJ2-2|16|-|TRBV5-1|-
CASSLESARGTGELFF
TGCGCCAGCAGCTTGGAATCGGCTCGGGGGACCGGGGAGCTGTTTTTT
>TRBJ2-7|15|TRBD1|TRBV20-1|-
CSARAYRGSYNEQYF
TGCAGTGCTAGAGCTTACAGGGGCTCCTACAATGAGCAGTACTTC
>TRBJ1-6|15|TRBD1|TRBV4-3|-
CASSQTGTDDSPLHF
TGCGCCAGCAGCCAGACCGGGACAGACGATTCACCCCTCCACTTT
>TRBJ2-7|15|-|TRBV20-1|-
CSAIPLGPSYNEQYF
TGCAGTGCAATCCCTCTAGGTCCCTCCTACAATGAGCAGTACTTC
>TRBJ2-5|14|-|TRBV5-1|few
CASRSFGGRETQYF
TGCGCCAGCAGATCCTTTGGGGGTCGGGAGACCCAGTACTTC
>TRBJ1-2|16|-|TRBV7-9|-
CASSDHVLRRDYGYTF
TGTGCCAGCAGCGACCATGTCCTACGGCGGGACTATGGCTACACCTTC
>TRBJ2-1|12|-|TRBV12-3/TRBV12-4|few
CASSSGTQEQFF
TGTGCCAGCAGTAGCGGCACACAAGAGCAGTTCTTC
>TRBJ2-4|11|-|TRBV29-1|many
CSVEFGDIQYF
TGCAGCGTCGAATTTGGTGACATTCAGTACTTC
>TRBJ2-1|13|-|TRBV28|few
CASRRGLYNEQFF
TGTGCCAGCAGGCGGGGACTTTACAATGAGCAGTTCTTC
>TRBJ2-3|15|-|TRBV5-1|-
CASSLVPGSTATQYF
TGCGCCAGCAGCTTGGTACCCGGATCCACAGCTACGCAGTATTTT
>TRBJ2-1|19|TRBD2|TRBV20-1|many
CSARNLPTSVRDLNNEQFF
TGCAGTGCTCGAAACCTCCCGACTAGCGTGAGGGACCTGAACAATGAGCAGTTCTTC
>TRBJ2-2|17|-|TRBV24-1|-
CATSDLRGIANTGELFF
TGTGCCACCAGTGACCTCAGGGGTATCGCGAACACCGGGGAGCTGTTTTTT
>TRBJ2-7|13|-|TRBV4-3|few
CASSQARRYEQYF
TGCGCCAGCAGCCAAGCTCGGCGCTACGAGCAGTACTTC
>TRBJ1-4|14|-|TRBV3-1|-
CASTQGQHNEKLFF
TGTGCCAGCACCCAAGGACAGCACAATGAAAAACTGTTTTTT
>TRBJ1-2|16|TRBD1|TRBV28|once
CASSFPQLGQGSGYTF
TGTGCCAGCAGTTTCCCTCAACTGGGACAGGGGAGCGGCTACACCTTC
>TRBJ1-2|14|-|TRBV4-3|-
CTSSQDLGNWGYTF
TGCACCAGCAGCCAAGATCTTGGGAATTGGGGCTACACCTTC
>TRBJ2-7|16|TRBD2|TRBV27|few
CASTPGASGSIYEQYF
TGTGCCAGCACCCCGGGTGCTAGCGGGAGCATTTACGAGCAGTACTTC
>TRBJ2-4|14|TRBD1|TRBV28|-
CASSPTGGLGEQYF
TGTGCCAGCAGCCCGACAGGGGGACTCGGGGAGCAGTACTTC
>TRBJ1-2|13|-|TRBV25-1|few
CASSAIEGYGYTF
TGTGCCAGCAGTGCAATAGAAGGCTATGGCTACACCTTC
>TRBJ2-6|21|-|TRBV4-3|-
CASSQRALEGRARSGANVLTF
TGCGCCAGCAGCCAGCGAGCTCTCGAGGGCAGAGCACGCTCTGGGGCCAACGTCCTGACTTTC
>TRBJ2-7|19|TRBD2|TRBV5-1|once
CASSLTQREGPSSYNEQYF
TGCGCCAGCAGCTTGACCCAGCGGGAGGGCCCCAGCTCCTACAATGAGCAGTACTTC
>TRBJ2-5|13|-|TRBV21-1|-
CASSPKQKGTQYF
TGTGCCAGCAGTCCTAAACAAAAAGGGACCCAGTACTTC
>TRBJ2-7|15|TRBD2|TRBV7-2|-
CASSIGGLAAYEQYF
TGTGCCAGCAGCATTGGGGGACTAGCGGCTTACGAGCAGTACTTC
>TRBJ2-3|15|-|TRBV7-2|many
CASSNVESSTDTQYF
TGTGCCAGCAGCAACGTAGAATCTAGCACAGATACGCAGTATTTT
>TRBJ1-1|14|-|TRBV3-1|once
CASSQVVGTTGAFF
TGTGCCAGCAGCCAAGTGGTAGGAACCACTGGAGCTTTCTTT
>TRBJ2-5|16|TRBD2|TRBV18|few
CASSHGLAQLQETQYF
TGTGCCAGCTCACACGGACTAGCGCAACTCCAAGAGACCCAGTACTTC
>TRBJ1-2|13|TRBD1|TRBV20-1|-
CSARDRGRSGYTF
TGCAGTGCCCGGGACAGGGGGAGGTCAGGCTACACCTTC
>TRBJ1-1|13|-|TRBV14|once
CASSQVGTSKAFF
TGTGCCAGCAGCCAAGTCGGAACGTCAAAAGCTTTCTTT
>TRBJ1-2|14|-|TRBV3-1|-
CASSQPRQSYGYTF
TGTGCCAGCAGCCAACCACGCCAATCCTATGGCTACACCTTC
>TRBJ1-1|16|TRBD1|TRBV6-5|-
CASSSLPTGANTEAFF
TGTGCCAGCAGCTCCTTACCGACAGGGGCGAACACTGAAGCTTTCTTT
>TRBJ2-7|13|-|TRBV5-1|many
CASSVVEGFEQYF
TGCGCCAGCAGCGTGGTAGAGGGCTTCGAGCAGTACTTC
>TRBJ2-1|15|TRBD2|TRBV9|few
CASTATSGNNNEQFF
TGTGCCAGCACCGCGACTAGCGGAAATAACAATGAGCAGTTCTTC
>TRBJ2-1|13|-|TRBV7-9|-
CASSLRQADEQFF
TGTGCCAGCAGCCTAAGACAGGCCGATGAGCAGTTCTTC
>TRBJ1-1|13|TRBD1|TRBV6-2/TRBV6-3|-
CASRGDRNTEAFF
TGTGCCAGCAGGGGGGACAGGAACACTGAAGCTTTCTTT
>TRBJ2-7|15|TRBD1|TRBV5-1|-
CASSFRDRGANEQYF
TGCGCCAGCAGCTTCCGGGACAGGGGGGCCAACGAGCAGTACTTC
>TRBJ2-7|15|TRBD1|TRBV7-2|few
CASSLRQGADLEQYF
TGTGCCAGCAGCTTAAGACAGGGGGCGGACTTGGAGCAGTACTTC
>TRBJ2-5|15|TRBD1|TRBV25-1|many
CASSDVRGLGETQYF
TGTGCCAGCAGTGATGTTAGGGGGCTAGGGGAGACCCAGTACTTC
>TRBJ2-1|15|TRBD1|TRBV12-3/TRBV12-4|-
CASRPPGQGYNEQFF
TGTGCCAGCAGGCCCCCGGGACAGGGGTACAATGAGCAGTTCTTC